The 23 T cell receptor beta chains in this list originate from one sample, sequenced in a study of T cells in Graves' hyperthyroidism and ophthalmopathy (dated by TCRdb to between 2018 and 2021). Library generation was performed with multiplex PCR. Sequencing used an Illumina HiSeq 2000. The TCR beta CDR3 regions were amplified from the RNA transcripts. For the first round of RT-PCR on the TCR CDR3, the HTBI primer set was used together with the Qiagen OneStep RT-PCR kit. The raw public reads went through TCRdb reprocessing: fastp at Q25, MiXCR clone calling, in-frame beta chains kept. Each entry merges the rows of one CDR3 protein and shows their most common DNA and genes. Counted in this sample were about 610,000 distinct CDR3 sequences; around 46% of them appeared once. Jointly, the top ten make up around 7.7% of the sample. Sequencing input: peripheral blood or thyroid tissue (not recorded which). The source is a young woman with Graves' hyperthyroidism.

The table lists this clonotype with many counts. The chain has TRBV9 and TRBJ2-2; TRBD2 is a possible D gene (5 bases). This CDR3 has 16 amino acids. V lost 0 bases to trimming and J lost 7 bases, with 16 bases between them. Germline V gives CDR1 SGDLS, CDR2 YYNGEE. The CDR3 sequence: CASSVDAGNLFGELFF. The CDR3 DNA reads TGTGCCAGCAGCGTAGACGCCGGGAATTTGTTCGGGGAGCTGTTTTTT.

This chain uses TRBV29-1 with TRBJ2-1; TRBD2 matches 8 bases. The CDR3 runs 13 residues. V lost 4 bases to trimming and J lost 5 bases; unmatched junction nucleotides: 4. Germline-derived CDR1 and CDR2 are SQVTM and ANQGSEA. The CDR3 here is CSVVREAHNEQFF. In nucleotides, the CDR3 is TGCAGCGTTGTGCGGGAGGCACACAATGAGCAGTTCTTC.

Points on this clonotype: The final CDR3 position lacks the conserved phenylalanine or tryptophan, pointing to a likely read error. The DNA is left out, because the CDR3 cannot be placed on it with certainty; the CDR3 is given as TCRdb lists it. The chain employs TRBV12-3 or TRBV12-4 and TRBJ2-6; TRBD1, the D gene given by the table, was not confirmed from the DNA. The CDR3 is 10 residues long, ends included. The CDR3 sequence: CASSEPGFGY.

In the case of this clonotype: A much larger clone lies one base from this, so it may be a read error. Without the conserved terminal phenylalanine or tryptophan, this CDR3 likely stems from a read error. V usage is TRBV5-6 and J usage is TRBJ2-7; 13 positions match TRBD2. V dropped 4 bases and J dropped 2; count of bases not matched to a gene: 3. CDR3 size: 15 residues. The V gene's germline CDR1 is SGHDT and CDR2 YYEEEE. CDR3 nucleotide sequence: TGTGCCAGCAGCAGACTAGCGGGAGGTGCCTACGAGCAGTACTCC. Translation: CASSRLAGGAYEQYS.

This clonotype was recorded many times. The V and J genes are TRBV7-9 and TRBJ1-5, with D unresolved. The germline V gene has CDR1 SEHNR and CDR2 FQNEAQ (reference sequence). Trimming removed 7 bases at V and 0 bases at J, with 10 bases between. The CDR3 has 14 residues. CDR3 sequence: CASTPAGSNQPQHF. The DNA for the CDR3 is TGTGCCAGCACCCCGGCAGGTAGCAATCAGCCCCAGCATTTT.

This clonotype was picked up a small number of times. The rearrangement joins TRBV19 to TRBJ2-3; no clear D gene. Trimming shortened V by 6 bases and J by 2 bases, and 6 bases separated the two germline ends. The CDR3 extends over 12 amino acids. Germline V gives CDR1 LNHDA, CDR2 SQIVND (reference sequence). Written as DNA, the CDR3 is TGTGCCAGTAGCCGGGCCACAGATACGCAGTATTTT. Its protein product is CASSRATDTQYF.

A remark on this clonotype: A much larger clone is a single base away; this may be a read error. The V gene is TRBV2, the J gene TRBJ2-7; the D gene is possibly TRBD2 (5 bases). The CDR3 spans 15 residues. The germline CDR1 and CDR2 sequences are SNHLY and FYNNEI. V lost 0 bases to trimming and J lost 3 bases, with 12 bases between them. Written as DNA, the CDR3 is TGTGCCAGCAGTGAAGCGTCGGGAAACTTCTACGAGCAGTACTTC. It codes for CASSEASGNFYEQYF.

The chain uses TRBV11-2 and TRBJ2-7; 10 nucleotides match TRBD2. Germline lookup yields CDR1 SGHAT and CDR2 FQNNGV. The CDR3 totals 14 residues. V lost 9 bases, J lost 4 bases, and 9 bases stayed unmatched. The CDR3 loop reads CASNTPGLAYEQYF. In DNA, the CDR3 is TGTGCCAGTAACACACCGGGACTAGCGTACGAGCAGTACTTC.

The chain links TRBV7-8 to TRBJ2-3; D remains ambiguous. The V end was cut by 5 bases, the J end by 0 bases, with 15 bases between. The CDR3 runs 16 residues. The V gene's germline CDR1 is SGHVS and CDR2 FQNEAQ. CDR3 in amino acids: CASSRSTGYSTDTQYF. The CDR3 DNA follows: TGTGCCAGCAGCCGTTCGACTGGCTATAGCACAGATACGCAGTATTTT.

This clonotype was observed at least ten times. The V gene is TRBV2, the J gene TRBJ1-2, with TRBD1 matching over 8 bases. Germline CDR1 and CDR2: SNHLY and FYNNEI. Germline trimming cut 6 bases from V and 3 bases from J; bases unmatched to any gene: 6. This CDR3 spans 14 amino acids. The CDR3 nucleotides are TGTGCCAGCAGGCGGACAGGGAGCGACTATGGCTACACCTTC. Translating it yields CASRRTGSDYGYTF.

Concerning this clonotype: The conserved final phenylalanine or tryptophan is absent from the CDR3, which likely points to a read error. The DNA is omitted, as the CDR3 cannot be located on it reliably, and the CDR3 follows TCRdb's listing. The CDR3 loop reads CASMLLAG. The chain couples TRBV5-1 to TRBJ2-5; the table's TRBD2 call for D was not verified on the DNA. Germline V lookup: CDR1 SGHRS, CDR2 YFSETQ. 8 amino acids form the CDR3, both terminal residues included.

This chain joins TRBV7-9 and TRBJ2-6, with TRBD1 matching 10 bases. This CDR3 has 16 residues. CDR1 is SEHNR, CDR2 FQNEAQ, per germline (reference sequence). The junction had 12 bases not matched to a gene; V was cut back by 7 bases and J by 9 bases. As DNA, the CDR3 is TGTGCCAGCACCAGGGGAGGGACAGGGGACGTCAACGTCCTGACTTTC. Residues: CASTRGGTGDVNVLTF.

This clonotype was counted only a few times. The CDR3 region has the DNA TGTGCCAGCAGCGTAGCGGGACAGGCCGCGAACACCGGGGAGCTGTTTTTT. Amino acids: CASSVAGQAANTGELFF. This chain links TRBV9 with TRBJ2-2; 8 nucleotides agree with TRBD1. This CDR3 is built from 17 residues. Trimming removed 0 bases from V and 0 bases from J; junction bases left unmatched: 4. Germline CDR1 reads SGDLS; CDR2 reads YYNGEE.

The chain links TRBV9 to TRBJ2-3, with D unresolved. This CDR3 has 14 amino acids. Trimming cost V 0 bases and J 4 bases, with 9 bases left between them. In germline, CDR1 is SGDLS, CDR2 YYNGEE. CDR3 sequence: CASSVVESPDTQYF. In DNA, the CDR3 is TGTGCCAGCAGCGTAGTGGAGTCTCCAGATACGCAGTATTTT.

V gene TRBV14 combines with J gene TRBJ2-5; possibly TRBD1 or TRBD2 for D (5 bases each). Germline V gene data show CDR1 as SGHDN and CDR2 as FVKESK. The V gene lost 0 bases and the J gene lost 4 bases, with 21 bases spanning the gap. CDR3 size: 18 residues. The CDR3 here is CASSQDSVDVRDAETQYF. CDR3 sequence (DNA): TGTGCCAGCAGCCAAGATAGCGTTGACGTCCGGGACGCAGAGACCCAGTACTTC.

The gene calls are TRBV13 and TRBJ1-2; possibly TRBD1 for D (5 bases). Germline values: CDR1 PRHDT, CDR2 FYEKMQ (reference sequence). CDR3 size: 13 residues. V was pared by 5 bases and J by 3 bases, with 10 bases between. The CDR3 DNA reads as TGTGCCAGCAGCCGGCAGGGCCACTATGGCTACACCTTC. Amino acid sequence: CASSRQGHYGYTF.

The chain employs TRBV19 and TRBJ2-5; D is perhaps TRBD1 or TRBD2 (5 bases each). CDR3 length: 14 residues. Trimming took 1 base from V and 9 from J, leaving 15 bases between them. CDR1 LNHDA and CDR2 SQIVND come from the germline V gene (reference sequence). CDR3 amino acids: CASSIVGRNQPQYF. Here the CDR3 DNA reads TGTGCCAGTAGTATAGTGGGACGCAATCAGCCCCAGTACTTC. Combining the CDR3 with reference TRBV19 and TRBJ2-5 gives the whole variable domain DGGITQSPKYLFRKEGQNVTLSCEQNLNHDAMYWYRQDPGQGLRLIYYSQIVNDFQKGDIAEGYSVSREKKESFPLTVTSAQKNPTAFYLCASSIVGRNQPQYFGPGTRLLVL.

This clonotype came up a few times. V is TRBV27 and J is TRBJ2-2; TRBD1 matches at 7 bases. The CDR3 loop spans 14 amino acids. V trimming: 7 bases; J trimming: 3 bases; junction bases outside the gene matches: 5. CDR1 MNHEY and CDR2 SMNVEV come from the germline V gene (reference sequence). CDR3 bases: TGTGCCAGCAAAGGGGGCGCGGACACCGGGGAGCTGTTTTTT. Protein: CASKGGADTGELFF.

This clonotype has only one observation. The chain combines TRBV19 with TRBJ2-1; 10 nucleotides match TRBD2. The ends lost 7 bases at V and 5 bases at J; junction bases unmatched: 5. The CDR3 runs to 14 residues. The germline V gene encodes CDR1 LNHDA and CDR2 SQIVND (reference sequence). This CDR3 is CASTRLAGHNEQFF. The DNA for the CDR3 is TGTGCCAGTACCCGACTAGCGGGCCACAATGAGCAGTTCTTC.

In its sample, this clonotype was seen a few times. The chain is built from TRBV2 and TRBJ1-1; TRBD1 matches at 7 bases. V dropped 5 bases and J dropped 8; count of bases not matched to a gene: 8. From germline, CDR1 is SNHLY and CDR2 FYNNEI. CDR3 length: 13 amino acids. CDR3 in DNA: TGTGCCAGCAGTCGACAGGGTTGGTCGGAAGCTTTCTTT. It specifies CASSRQGWSEAFF.

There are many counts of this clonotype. The CDR3 loop reads CAITPGMGTGNYEQYF. In DNA, the CDR3 is TGTGCCATCACCCCGGGAATGGGGACAGGTAACTACGAGCAGTACTTC. The chain links TRBV10-3 to TRBJ2-7, with 8 bases lining up with TRBD1. Germline CDR1 ENHRY, CDR2 SYGVKD. This CDR3 is 16 amino acids long. The V segment lost 7 bases and the J segment 3 bases; nucleotides outside the gene matches: 14.

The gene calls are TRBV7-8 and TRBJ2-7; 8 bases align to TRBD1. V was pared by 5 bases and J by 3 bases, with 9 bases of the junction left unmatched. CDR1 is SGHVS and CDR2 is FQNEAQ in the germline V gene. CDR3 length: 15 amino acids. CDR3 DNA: TGTGCCAGCAGCCTAAGACAGGGGAAAGGCTACGAGCAGTACTTC. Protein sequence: CASSLRQGKGYEQYF. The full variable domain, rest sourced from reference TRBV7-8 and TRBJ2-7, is GAGVSQSPRYKVAKRGQDVALRCDPISGHVSLFWYQQALGQGPEFLTYFQNEAQLDKSGLPSDRFFAERPEGSVSTLKIQRTQQEDSAVYLCASSLRQGKGYEQYFGPGTRLTVT.

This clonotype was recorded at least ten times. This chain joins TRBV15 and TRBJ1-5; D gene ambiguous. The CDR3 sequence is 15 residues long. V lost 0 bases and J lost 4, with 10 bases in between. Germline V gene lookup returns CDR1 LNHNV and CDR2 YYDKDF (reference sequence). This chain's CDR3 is CATSRDVSGNQPQHF. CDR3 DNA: TGTGCCACCAGCAGAGATGTATCGGGGAATCAGCCCCAGCATTTT.